The next 15 T cell receptor beta chains were all read from a single sample in a study of blood T cell repertoires in COVID-19. Produced via immunoSEQ multiplex PCR; TCRdb's table is partial and in-frame only. The sample holds some 70,000 clones, 80% seen once. The specimen sequenced was peripheral blood. Receptors originate from a human donor in a cohort sampled during active COVID-19.

V and J are TRBV5-3 and TRBJ1-5, with D hard to call. TRBV5-3 is noted as an ORF with a role that remains uncertain. V lost 4 bases and J 5 bases, leaving 4 bases between the germline ends. This CDR3 has 11 residues. The CDR3 region is CARSQYQPQHF. The CDR3 DNA follows: TGTGCCAGAAGCCAATATCAGCCCCAGCATTTT.

This chain joins TRBV10-3 and TRBJ2-3; tentatively, D is TRBD2 (6 bases). The CDR3 extends over 15 amino acids. The germline gives CDR1 ENHRY, CDR2 SYGVKD. The ends were cut back, 7 bases at V and 2 bases at J, with 16 bases in the middle. As DNA, the CDR3 is TGTGCCATCACCGCCGGCGGGGCCGACACAGATACGCAGTATTTT. It is translated as CAITAGGADTDTQYF.

This clone came up a few times. J is TRBJ1-2 and V is TRBV14; D gene ambiguous. The CDR3 is 12 amino acids. The V gene's germline CDR1 is SGHDN and CDR2 FVKESK. The V gene lost 2 bases and the J gene lost 2 bases, with 3 bases spanning the gap. The CDR3 loop reads CASSQQNYGYTF. CDR3 DNA: TGTGCCAGCAGCCAACAAAACTATGGCTACACCTTC. Together with reference TRBV14 and TRBJ1-2, the CDR3 gives the full variable domain: EAGVTQFPSHSVIEKGQTVTLRCDPISGHDNLYWYRRVMGKEIKFLLHFVKESKQDESGMPNNRFLAERTGGTYSTLKVQPAELEDSGVYFCASSQQNYGYTFGSGTRLTVV.

V usage is TRBV7-2 and J usage is TRBJ1-1; D may be TRBD1 (5 bases). The CDR3 contains 13 residues. Germline-derived CDR1 and CDR2 are SGHTA and FQGNSA. V was shortened by 6 bases and J by 3 bases, with 11 bases between the two germline ends. This CDR3 is CASREGVYTEAFF. The CDR3 bases are TGTGCCAGCAGAGAAGGGGTTTACACTGAAGCTTTCTTT.

The chain links TRBV5-1 to TRBJ1-1; no clear D. CDR3 size: 16 residues. CDR1 and CDR2 from the germline V gene are SGHRS and YFSETQ. Trimming shortened V by 4 bases and J by 5 bases, and 21 bases separated the two germline ends. The CDR3 nucleotides read TGCGCCAGCAGCGATCCCCGGCGTGGGCTGGCTACTGAAGCTTTCTTT. Translation: CASSDPRRGLATEAFF. The full variable domain, completed using reference TRBV5-1 and TRBJ1-1, is KAGVTQTPRYLIKTRGQQVTLSCSPISGHRSVSWYQQTPGQGLQFLFEYFSETQRNKGNFPGRFSGRQFSNSRSEMNVSTLELGDSALYLCASSDPRRGLATEAFFGQGTRLTVV.

The rearrangement joins TRBV11-3 to TRBJ2-3; 8 bases fit TRBD2. Germline V gene data show CDR1 as SGHNT and CDR2 as YENEEA. The CDR3 is 15 amino acids. V shed 5 bases and J 0 bases; nucleotides not matched to a gene: 4. The CDR3 sequence: CASSPLAVSTDTQYF. CDR3 coding DNA: TGTGCCAGCAGCCCACTAGCGGTGAGCACAGATACGCAGTATTTT.

This clone was counted between two and nine times. The chain has TRBV21-1 and TRBJ2-7; the table's TRBD2 call for D was not verified on the DNA. TRBV21-1 is a pseudogene locus. CDR3 size: 12 residues. CDR3 bases: TGTGCCAGGCTAAGAGTAGCGGGAGAGCAGTACGTC. It is translated as CARLRVAGEQYV.

This rearrangement joins TRBV4-3 to TRBJ2-6, with 7 bases that match TRBD2. CDR1 is LGHNA and CDR2 is YSLEER in the germline V gene. V trimming: 0 bases; J trimming: 0 bases; junction bases outside the gene matches: 5. This CDR3 region has 18 residues. The CDR3 sequence: CASSQEVAGFSGANVLTF. The CDR3 DNA reads as TGCGCCAGCAGCCAAGAGGTAGCGGGTTTCTCTGGGGCCAACGTCCTGACTTTC.

This chain uses TRBV18 with TRBJ2-3, with D possibly TRBD2 on 6 matching bases. CDR1 is KGHSH, CDR2 LQKENI, per germline. The V and J ends lost 6 bases and 2 bases respectively, with 12 bases between them. This CDR3 region has 14 residues. CDR3 nucleotides: TGTGCCAGCTCCGCTTGGCGGGACACAGATACGCAGTATTTT. Translation: CASSAWRDTDTQYF. The full variable domain, rest sourced from reference TRBV18 and TRBJ2-3, is NAGVMQNPRHLVRRRGQEARLRCSPMKGHSHVYWYRQLPEEGLKFMVYLQKENIIDESGMPKERFSAEFPKEGPSILRIQQVVRGDSAAYFCASSAWRDTDTQYFGPGTRLTVL.

The CDR3 spells CASSSGTRRNTIYF. CDR3 coding DNA: TGTGCCAGCAGCTCCGGGACACGTCGGAACACCATATATTTT. J is TRBJ1-3 and V is TRBV7-9, with D perhaps matching TRBD1 (6 bases). The CDR3 is 14 amino acids. The V end lost 4 bases, the J end lost 7 bases, and 14 bases lay between the germline ends. Germline V gene sequence: CDR1 SEHNR, CDR2 FQNEAQ (reference sequence).

This chain connects TRBV4-3 to TRBJ1-1, with TRBD1 matching over 7 bases. The CDR3 contains 14 residues. Germline CDR1 LGHNA, CDR2 YSLEER. Trimming cost V 4 bases and J 3 bases; bases outside gene matches: 5. The CDR3 reads CASSPRRGDTEAFF. CDR3 nucleotide sequence: TGCGCCAGCAGCCCCCGCAGGGGGGACACTGAAGCTTTCTTT.

The chain carries TRBV6-2 or TRBV6-3 and TRBJ2-7, with a possible D match to TRBD2 (6 bases). The CDR3 sequence is 12 residues long. Germline CDR1 is MNHEY and CDR2 is SVGEGT. Trimming removed 5 bases from V and 4 bases from J, with 9 bases in between. The CDR3 DNA reads as TGTGCCAGCAGTCCCGGGGGTTACGAGCAGTACGTC. Its translation: CASSPGGYEQYV.

The gene calls are TRBV19 and TRBJ2-3; D is perhaps TRBD1 (5 bases). The germline V gene encodes CDR1 LNHDA and CDR2 SQIVND (reference sequence). V was pared by 10 bases and J by 5 bases, with 25 bases between. The CDR3 sequence is 16 residues long. In DNA, the CDR3 is TGTGCCACTCGCACCTCCAGGGCAGAGGCACAAGATACGCAGTATTTT. It encodes CATRTSRAEAQDTQYF.

The CDR3 DNA follows: TGTGCCAGCAGCAGCTTTCTACAGGGGGACAACTATGGCTACACCTTC. This encodes CASSSFLQGDNYGYTF. The chain couples TRBV21-1 to TRBJ1-2; the D call of TRBD1 is as the table states it, not checked on the DNA. TRBV21-1 is given as a pseudogene. This CDR3 contains 16 residues.

The chain employs TRBV19 and TRBJ1-2, with TRBD1 matching over 7 bases. The CDR3 loop spans 17 amino acids. Looked up from germline, CDR1 is LNHDA and CDR2 is SQIVND (reference sequence). V gave up 5 bases and J gave up 1 base; unmatched junction bases: 13. CDR3 region: CASSLNPPGQNNYGYTF. DNA for the CDR3: TGTGCCAGTAGTTTAAACCCTCCGGGACAGAATAACTATGGCTACACCTTC.